These T cell receptor beta chains were read from a single sample in a study of early T cells in non-severe SARS-CoV-2 infection. A single record per CDR3 protein comes from TCRdb applying MiXCR to the 5' RACE reads. The data contain over 50,000 distinct CDR3 sequences, less than 10% of them singletons. Input material: whole blood. The receptors were sampled from an adult who was a healthcare worker with PCR-confirmed SARS-CoV-2 infection or an uninfected control (not recorded which). The CDR3 runs from the conserved cysteine through the conserved F or W. Each record gives: D gene, clone size, V gene, J gene, CDR3 DNA, CDR3 protein. D genes are given only for firm matches. Size values are once, few and many counts, or a class for expanded clones, and some rows have none.

D gene: -; clone size: -; V gene: TRBV7-2; J gene: TRBJ1-3; CDR3 DNA: TGTGCCAGCAGCTCCCCCGAGGGAAACACCATATATTTT; CDR3 protein: CASSSPEGNTIYF
D gene: TRBD1; clone size: -; V gene: TRBV20-1; J gene: TRBJ2-1; CDR3 DNA: TGCAGTGCTAGCTGGACAGGGCGGAATGAGCAGTTCTTC; CDR3 protein: CSASWTGRNEQFF
D gene: -; clone size: few; V gene: TRBV20-1; J gene: TRBJ1-5; CDR3 DNA: TGCAGTGCTAGTAACAGGAATCAGCCCCAGCATTTT; CDR3 protein: CSASNRNQPQHF
D gene: -; clone size: few; V gene: TRBV21-1; J gene: TRBJ1-1; CDR3 DNA: TGTGCCAGCAGCAGCGGGACAATTGAAGCTTTCTTT; CDR3 protein: CASSSGTIEAFF
D gene: TRBD1; clone size: few; V gene: TRBV20-1; J gene: TRBJ2-1; CDR3 DNA: TGCAGTGCTAGAGTCGGACAGGGAACCAGCAATGAGCAGTTCTTC; CDR3 protein: CSARVGQGTSNEQFF
D gene: TRBD2; clone size: few; V gene: TRBV24-1; J gene: TRBJ2-3; CDR3 DNA: TGTGCCACCAGTGACCCACGGCTAGCGGGGAGGTCCGATACGCAGTATTTT; CDR3 protein: CATSDPRLAGRSDTQYF
D gene: -; clone size: -; V gene: TRBV5-1; J gene: TRBJ1-2; CDR3 DNA: TGCGCCAGCAGCTCTGACGGCGACTATGGCTACACCTTC; CDR3 protein: CASSSDGDYGYTF
D gene: -; clone size: -; V gene: TRBV29-1; J gene: TRBJ2-1; CDR3 DNA: TGCAGCGTTGACAAACTAGCCTCCTCCTACAATGAGCAGTTCTTC; CDR3 protein: CSVDKLASSYNEQFF
D gene: TRBD2; clone size: many; V gene: TRBV30; J gene: TRBJ2-2; CDR3 DNA: TGTGCCTGGAGTTGGTTAGCGGGGGGCAGCGGGGAGCTGTTTTTT; CDR3 protein: CAWSWLAGGSGELFF
D gene: -; clone size: few; V gene: TRBV14; J gene: TRBJ1-1; CDR3 DNA: TGTGCCAGCAGCACGACCCGGGGGACTGAAGCTTTCTTT; CDR3 protein: CASSTTRGTEAFF
D gene: TRBD1; clone size: few; V gene: TRBV9; J gene: TRBJ1-1; CDR3 DNA: TGTGCCAGCAGCGTATCTCAGGGGGCGAGGACTGAAGCTTTCTTT; CDR3 protein: CASSVSQGARTEAFF
D gene: -; clone size: few; V gene: TRBV12-3/TRBV12-4; J gene: TRBJ1-5; CDR3 DNA: TGTGCCAGCAGTTTACAACCCCTGGCCCAGCATTTT; CDR3 protein: CASSLQPLAQHF
D gene: -; clone size: many; V gene: TRBV10-3; J gene: TRBJ1-1; CDR3 DNA: TGTGCCATCAGAGGGGTAGGCACTGAAGCTTTCTTT; CDR3 protein: CAIRGVGTEAFF
D gene: TRBD2; clone size: -; V gene: TRBV6-5; J gene: TRBJ2-3; CDR3 DNA: TGTGCCAGCAGTTACACTGCTAGCGGGGGCACAGATACGCAGTATTTT; CDR3 protein: CASSYTASGGTDTQYF
D gene: TRBD1; clone size: few; V gene: TRBV29-1; J gene: TRBJ2-2; CDR3 DNA: TGCAGCGTTATGGGACAGGGGACCGGGGAGCTGTTTTTT; CDR3 protein: CSVMGQGTGELFF
D gene: -; clone size: many; V gene: TRBV5-1; J gene: TRBJ1-2; CDR3 DNA: TGCGCCAGCAGCTTGGCGGGAGGCCAGGATGACTACACCTTC; CDR3 protein: CASSLAGGQDDYTF
D gene: -; clone size: few; V gene: TRBV3-1; J gene: TRBJ1-6; CDR3 DNA: TGTGCCAGCAGCCAAGGGAATTCACCCCTCCACTTT; CDR3 protein: CASSQGNSPLHF
D gene: -; clone size: many; V gene: TRBV7-6; J gene: TRBJ2-2; CDR3 DNA: TGTGCCAGCTCAACAGGGGAGGCCGGGGAGCTGTTTTTT; CDR3 protein: CASSTGEAGELFF
D gene: -; clone size: -; V gene: TRBV29-1; J gene: TRBJ2-3; CDR3 DNA: TGCAGCGTTGTGTCTGTGCGAAGCACAGATACGCAGTATTTT; CDR3 protein: CSVVSVRSTDTQYF
D gene: -; clone size: -; V gene: TRBV7-3; J gene: TRBJ1-6; CDR3 DNA: TGTGCCAGCAGCTCCGGGGAGGAGGCCCTTTATAATTCACCCCTCCACTTT; CDR3 protein: CASSSGEEALYNSPLHF
D gene: -; clone size: -; V gene: TRBV6-4; J gene: TRBJ2-1; CDR3 DNA: TGTGCCAGCAGTGCCGAGGGGGGGCACTACAATGAGCAGTTCTTC; CDR3 protein: CASSAEGGHYNEQFF
D gene: TRBD1; clone size: few; V gene: TRBV10-3; J gene: TRBJ1-2; CDR3 DNA: TGTGCCATCAGTGACCAGGTGACAGGGGATCTTCGTGGCTACACCTTC; CDR3 protein: CAISDQVTGDLRGYTF
D gene: TRBD1; clone size: -; V gene: TRBV7-8; J gene: TRBJ1-6; CDR3 DNA: TGTGCCAGCAGCTTAAGAACAGGGGCTAATTCACCCCTCCACTTT; CDR3 protein: CASSLRTGANSPLHF
D gene: -; clone size: -; V gene: TRBV5-5; J gene: TRBJ1-6; CDR3 DNA: TGTGCCAGCAGCTTGGGGGAGACTAATTCACCCCTCCACTTT; CDR3 protein: CASSLGETNSPLHF
D gene: -; clone size: once; V gene: TRBV21-1; J gene: TRBJ1-1; CDR3 DNA: TGTGCCAGCAGCAACCGGGCCGGGACAGGGGACCTAAGGACTGAAGCTTTCTTT; CDR3 protein: CASSNRAGTGDLRTEAFF
D gene: -; clone size: few; V gene: TRBV5-5; J gene: TRBJ2-5; CDR3 DNA: TGTGCCATAGGACGGACAGAAGAGACCCAGTACTTC; CDR3 protein: CAIGRTEETQYF
D gene: -; clone size: many; V gene: TRBV20-1; J gene: TRBJ2-3; CDR3 DNA: TGCAGTGCGGTGAAGGAGACCTCAGATACGCAGTATTTT; CDR3 protein: CSAVKETSDTQYF
D gene: TRBD1; clone size: many; V gene: TRBV18; J gene: TRBJ1-1; CDR3 DNA: TGTGCCAGCTCCCTAGGACAGGGAATAATGAACACTGAAGCTTTCTTT; CDR3 protein: CASSLGQGIMNTEAFF
D gene: -; clone size: many; V gene: TRBV7-6; J gene: TRBJ2-4; CDR3 DNA: TGTGCCAGCAGCACCGGGACCACCGTAGCCAAAAACATTCAGTACTTC; CDR3 protein: CASSTGTTVAKNIQYF
D gene: -; clone size: few; V gene: TRBV12-3/TRBV12-4; J gene: TRBJ2-5; CDR3 DNA: TGTGCCAGCAGCTATGGGGAGTCTGGCCAGTACTTC; CDR3 protein: CASSYGESGQYF
D gene: -; clone size: many; V gene: TRBV24-1; J gene: TRBJ2-2; CDR3 DNA: TGTGCCACCAGCCCCGGATCAGGGCGCGGCGGGGAGCTGTTTTTT; CDR3 protein: CATSPGSGRGGELFF
D gene: TRBD2; clone size: few; V gene: TRBV24-1; J gene: TRBJ2-2; CDR3 DNA: TGTGCCACCAGTGATTGGGAGACAGGGAGCGGGGGGCCGGGAACCGGGGAGCTGTTTTTT; CDR3 protein: CATSDWETGSGGPGTGELFF
D gene: -; clone size: once; V gene: TRBV11-2; J gene: TRBJ2-1; CDR3 DNA: TGTGCCAGCAGCTTACCCAGCTCCTACAATGAGCAGTTCTTC; CDR3 protein: CASSLPSSYNEQFF
D gene: -; clone size: many; V gene: TRBV27; J gene: TRBJ2-6; CDR3 DNA: TGTGCCAGCAGTTTATCCCCTGGGGCCAACGTCCTGACTTTC; CDR3 protein: CASSLSPGANVLTF
D gene: -; clone size: many; V gene: TRBV7-9; J gene: TRBJ2-1; CDR3 DNA: TGTGCCAGCAGCCCAGCGGCAGTTAATGAGCAGTTCTTC; CDR3 protein: CASSPAAVNEQFF
D gene: TRBD2; clone size: -; V gene: TRBV6-2/TRBV6-3; J gene: TRBJ2-1; CDR3 DNA: TGTGCCAGCAGTTACGGGCGGGGGGAAAACAATGAGCAGTTCTTC; CDR3 protein: CASSYGRGENNEQFF
D gene: -; clone size: many; V gene: TRBV5-1; J gene: TRBJ2-1; CDR3 DNA: TGCGCCAGCAGCTTGGTGGGGAGTGAGCAGTTCTTC; CDR3 protein: CASSLVGSEQFF
D gene: -; clone size: -; V gene: TRBV11-2; J gene: TRBJ2-3; CDR3 DNA: TGTGCCAGCAGCTTGTTAGTGATCGGTGATACGCAGTATTTT; CDR3 protein: CASSLLVIGDTQYF
D gene: -; clone size: few; V gene: TRBV7-2; J gene: TRBJ1-1; CDR3 DNA: TGTGCCAGCAGCTTGGACCTAAAAAGGGGTGAAGCTTTCTTT; CDR3 protein: CASSLDLKRGEAFF
D gene: -; clone size: -; V gene: TRBV6-6; J gene: TRBJ2-2; CDR3 DNA: TGTGCCACCTCTATAGCGAACACCGGGGAGCTGTTTTTT; CDR3 protein: CATSIANTGELFF
D gene: TRBD1; clone size: -; V gene: TRBV20-1; J gene: TRBJ1-1; CDR3 DNA: TGCAGTGCCAGACAGGGGAGCACTGAAGCTTTCTTT; CDR3 protein: CSARQGSTEAFF
D gene: TRBD2; clone size: few; V gene: TRBV3-1; J gene: TRBJ2-1; CDR3 DNA: TGTGCCAGCAGACCAAGCGGGGGGAACAATGAGCAGTTCTTC; CDR3 protein: CASRPSGGNNEQFF
D gene: -; clone size: -; V gene: TRBV20-1; J gene: TRBJ1-2; CDR3 DNA: TGCAGTGCTAGAGGAGACACAGGGTCCTATGGCTACACCTTC; CDR3 protein: CSARGDTGSYGYTF
D gene: TRBD1; clone size: many; V gene: TRBV6-5; J gene: TRBJ1-2; CDR3 DNA: TGTGCCAGCAGCCGCTCCGGGACAGGGGCGCTAACGCTCTATGGCTACACCTTC; CDR3 protein: CASSRSGTGALTLYGYTF
D gene: TRBD1; clone size: few; V gene: TRBV30; J gene: TRBJ1-1; CDR3 DNA: TGTGCCTGGAGTGGGGGACCCACAGGGGGTGGTAGCACTGAAGCTTTCTTT; CDR3 protein: CAWSGGPTGGGSTEAFF
D gene: -; clone size: many; V gene: TRBV12-3/TRBV12-4; J gene: TRBJ1-2; CDR3 DNA: TGTGCCAGCAGTAGGACAGAACGCTATGGCTACACCTTC; CDR3 protein: CASSRTERYGYTF
D gene: TRBD1; clone size: -; V gene: TRBV12-3/TRBV12-4; J gene: TRBJ1-2; CDR3 DNA: TGTGCCAGCAGTTTAGCCCATACCCAGGGGGCCTACACCTTC; CDR3 protein: CASSLAHTQGAYTF